Listed below are T cell receptor beta chains from one sample, sequenced in a study of cytomegalovirus exposure and HLA in healthy donors. TCRdb keeps only in-frame clones here, not all; method: immunoSEQ multiplex PCR. In the table there are some 190,000 clones, under 80% of which are singletons. Sequenced: PBMCs. The origin of the receptors is a man aged 25-40 years in good health and CMV-seropositive. The CDR3 runs from the conserved cysteine through the conserved F or W. A D gene is named only where the DNA matches it firmly. Size is stated for part of the rows, as once, few or many counts, or as a class when the clone is expanded.

CDR3 length	V gene	J gene	D gene	clone size	CDR3 DNA	CDR3 protein
15	TRBV15	TRBJ1-5	TRBD1	NA	TGTGCCACCAGCAGTGTGACAGGGGGCCGTCAGCCCCAGCATTTT	CATSSVTGGRQPQHF
14	TRBV19	TRBJ1-5	NA	once	TGTGCCAGTAGTACCCAGACAGGCCCGTGGCCCCAGCATTTT	CASSTQTGPWPQHF
19	TRBV5-7	TRBJ1-4	NA	NA	TGTGCCAGCAGCTTGGGTGTGGGAATTACAGGAGCAACTAATGAAAAACTGTTTTTT	CASSLGVGITGATNEKLFF
16	TRBV28	TRBJ2-7	TRBD2	once	TGTGCCAGCAAACTAGCGGGAGGCCCCCACTCCTACGAGCAGTACTTC	CASKLAGGPHSYEQYF
12	TRBV30	TRBJ2-7	NA	once	TGTGCCTGGAGCACCACCGACAGCGAGCAGTACTTC	CAWSTTDSEQYF
15	TRBV7-2	TRBJ1-5	TRBD1	once	TGTGCCAGCAGCCCGACAGGGGTCGGCAATCAGCCCCAGCATTTT	CASSPTGVGNQPQHF
16	TRBV7-3	TRBJ2-1	TRBD2	NA	TGTGCCAGCAGCCTAATGGGACTAGCGGGATCCAATGAGCAGTTCTTC	CASSLMGLAGSNEQFF
16	TRBV11-2	TRBJ2-7	TRBD2	NA	TGTGCCAGCAGCTTTCCGGCCGGGACTAGCGGGGGGGTGCGACACTTC	CASSFPAGTSGGVRHF
15	TRBV4-2	TRBJ1-2	NA	once	TGTGCCAGCAGCCAAGATCCTAACCCAACGGAGGGCTACACCTTC	CASSQDPNPTEGYTF
15	TRBV19	TRBJ2-5	NA	NA	TGTGCCAGTAGTTCTCGAGGGGGGGGACAAGAGACCCAGTACTTC	CASSSRGGGQETQYF
16	TRBV4-2	TRBJ2-1	NA	NA	TGTGCCAGCAGCCAAGAGCCGCGGGACAGCTACAATGAGCAGCTCTTC	CASSQEPRDSYNEQLF
15	TRBV6-1	TRBJ2-7	TRBD1	NA	TGTGCCAGCAATGCACTGGGACAGGGTTCTTCCGAGCAGTACTTC	CASNALGQGSSEQYF
15	TRBV7-2	TRBJ1-1	NA	NA	TGTGCCAGCAGCCTCCTTTGGCAGGGTAACACTGAAGCTTTCTTT	CASSLLWQGNTEAFF
12	TRBV30	TRBJ1-2	TRBD1	NA	TGTGCCTGGAGTCCACAGGGGGATCACAACACCTTC	CAWSPQGDHNTF
17	TRBV21-1	TRBJ2-7	NA	few	TGTGCCAGCAGCCCCGGGACAGGGATGCTGGGCTCCTACGAGCAGTACTTC	CASSPGTGMLGSYEQYF
15	TRBV19	TRBJ1-4	TRBD1	few	TGTGCCAGTAGCTACACCGGGACAGGGGAAGAAAAACTGTTTTTT	CASSYTGTGEEKLFF
16	TRBV7-8	TRBJ2-7	NA	NA	TGTGCCAGCAGCTTAGCGCCCGCGGCGGAGGACTACGAGCAGTACTTC	CASSLAPAAEDYEQYF
15	TRBV4-3	TRBJ1-6	TRBD1	few	TGCGCCAGCAGCCAAGAGGGACAGTCTAATTCACCCCTCCACTTT	CASSQEGQSNSPLHF
15	TRBV9	TRBJ2-3	TRBD2	NA	TGTGCCAGCAGCCCGACGACTAGCGGGGTATATACGCAGTATTTT	CASSPTTSGVYTQYF
14	TRBV2	TRBJ1-4	TRBD1	NA	TGTGCCAGCAGCGGACAGGGTGGATATGAAAAACTGTTTTTT	CASSGQGGYEKLFF
13	TRBV30	TRBJ2-5	TRBD1	NA	TGTGCCTGGGGGACAGGTGGGGGGGAGACCCAGTACTTC	CAWGTGGGETQYF
18	TRBV5-6	TRBJ2-2	TRBD2	NA	TGTGCCAGCAGCAAGGGGGCTAGCGGGGGGACGAACACCGGGGAGCTGTTTTTT	CASSKGASGGTNTGELFF
18	TRBV9	TRBJ2-2	TRBD2	NA	TGTGCCAGCAGCCCTAGATCCTTACTAGCGGAAAACACCGGGGAGCTGTTTTTT	CASSPRSLLAENTGELFF
15	TRBV28	TRBJ2-1	NA	NA	TGTGCCAGCAGCACGGGCTCTAGCGCCTACAATGAGCAGTTCTTC	CASSTGSSAYNEQFF
15	TRBV9	TRBJ2-6	NA	NA	TGTGCCAGCAGCGTAACGGTCTCTGGGGCCAACGTCCTGACTTTC	CASSVTVSGANVLTF
16	TRBV7-2	TRBJ2-1	TRBD1	NA	TGTGCCAGCAGCTTAGCATCGGCAGGGGGTCGTAATGAGCAGTTCTTC	CASSLASAGGRNEQFF
14	TRBV10-3	TRBJ2-7	NA	NA	TGTGCCATCAGCCGGAACGGGCCAGGGGTTGAGCAGTACTTC	CAISRNGPGVEQYF
14	TRBV5-1	TRBJ1-1	NA	NA	TGCGCCAGCAGCCCGGACCCCGACCGGGATGAAGCTTTCTTT	CASSPDPDRDEAFF
14	TRBV6-5	TRBJ1-2	NA	NA	TGTGCCAGCAGTTACTCTCGCCTGCCCCAGAGCTACACCTTC	CASSYSRLPQSYTF
14	TRBV5-1	TRBJ2-3	TRBD1	NA	TGCGCCACCCAGGGGGACGATAGCACAGATACGCAGTATTTT	CATQGDDSTDTQYF
14	TRBV27	TRBJ1-1	NA	NA	TGTGCCAGCAGTTTGGCGGCGGCTAACACTGAAGCTTTCTTT	CASSLAAANTEAFF
12	TRBV7-2	TRBJ2-3	TRBD2	few	TGTGCCAGCAGCTTAGTAGCGGGACCTCAGTATTTT	CASSLVAGPQYF
15	TRBV27	TRBJ1-6	TRBD1	few	TGTGCCAGCAGGTTGGGACAGGGCAAAGGTTCACCCCTCCACTTT	CASRLGQGKGSPLHF
14	TRBV7-3	TRBJ2-1	TRBD2	NA	TGTGCCAGCAGTAATACTAGCGGACCTTGGGAGCAGTTCTTC	CASSNTSGPWEQFF
15	TRBV27	TRBJ1-2	NA	NA	TGTGCCAGCAGTTTATCGGGAGGCCCCTACTATGGCTACACCTTC	CASSLSGGPYYGYTF
16	TRBV18	TRBJ2-7	TRBD1	NA	TGTGCCAGCTCACCAACTCGCCGGGACAGGACCTACGAGCAGTACTTC	CASSPTRRDRTYEQYF
12	TRBV6-6	TRBJ2-7	NA	NA	TGTGCCAGCAAAATCGAGAACTACGAGCAGTACTTC	CASKIENYEQYF
13	TRBV7-3	TRBJ2-3	NA	few	TGTGCCAGCAGCTCCTCTAGCGCAGATACGCAGTATTTT	CASSSSSADTQYF
14	TRBV7-2	TRBJ2-5	NA	NA	TGTGCCAGCAGCTTACGGGGGATCCAAGAGACCCAGTACTTC	CASSLRGIQETQYF
16	TRBV9	TRBJ1-5	TRBD1	NA	TGTGCCAGCTGGACCGGACAGGGGGTTGGCAATCAGCCCCAGCATTTT	CASWTGQGVGNQPQHF
15	TRBV13	TRBJ1-5	NA	NA	TGTGCCAGCAGCCACGGGAGGGTCCCCAATCAGCCCCAGCATTTT	CASSHGRVPNQPQHF
12	TRBV30	TRBJ2-7	NA	NA	TGTGCCTGGAGTGTAACGGCCTACGAGCAGTACTTC	CAWSVTAYEQYF
18	TRBV4-3	TRBJ2-6	NA	NA	TGCGCCAGCAGCCAAGATCCGGGACTTCTCTCTGGGGCCAACGTCCTGACTTTC	CASSQDPGLLSGANVLTF
16	TRBV7-2	TRBJ2-5	TRBD2	once	TGTGCCAGCAGCTTCGGACTAGCGGGGGGGGGAGAGACCCAGTACTTC	CASSFGLAGGGETQYF
11	TRBV11-1	TRBJ2-5	NA	once	TGTGCCAGCAGCAGGGGAGAGACCCAGTACTTC	CASSRGETQYF
15	TRBV13	TRBJ1-1	NA	NA	TGTGCCAGCAGCTTAGGCCGGGGAGGGAACACTGAAGCTTTTTTT	CASSLGRGGNTEAFF
14	TRBV7-8	TRBJ2-7	NA	NA	TGTGCCAGCAGCTTAATAACAGGAGGGTTGGAGCAGTACTTC	CASSLITGGLEQYF
18	TRBV7-3	TRBJ2-2	TRBD2	NA	TGTGCCAGCAGCTTAACGGGGGTAGCGGGAGGTGGCACCGGGGAGCTGTTTTTT	CASSLTGVAGGGTGELFF
14	TRBV18	TRBJ2-5	TRBD2	NA	TGTGCCAGCTCACCATTAAGGGGAGGGGAGACCCAGTACTTC	CASSPLRGGETQYF
14	TRBV7-8	TRBJ1-5	NA	NA	TGTGCCAGCAGCTTAAGACCCAGCGGTCAGCCCCAGCATTTT	CASSLRPSGQPQHF
17	TRBV7-8	TRBJ2-1	TRBD2	NA	TGTGCCAGCAGCTTAGGGGCTAGCGGGGCCTCCTACAATGAGCAGTTCTTC	CASSLGASGASYNEQFF
16	TRBV28	TRBJ2-7	NA	NA	TGTGCCAGCAGTTTGTTGGGGGCCTCCGGGCCCTACGAGCAGTACTTC	CASSLLGASGPYEQYF
16	TRBV5-1	TRBJ2-5	TRBD2	NA	TGCGCCAGCAGCTTGCCCGGGACTAGCGGGAAAGAGACCCAGTACTTC	CASSLPGTSGKETQYF
16	TRBV2	TRBJ2-3	NA	NA	TGTGCCAGCAGTCCCCAGGGAGGGGGAGGTACAGATACGCAGTATTTT	CASSPQGGGGTDTQYF
13	TRBV27	TRBJ2-5	NA	NA	TGTGCCAGCAGTTTAAGGGGCAAGGAGACCCAGTACTTC	CASSLRGKETQYF
15	TRBV7-9	TRBJ1-5	TRBD1	NA	TGTGCCAGCAGCGCCGGACAGGGGGCCGGGCAGCCCCAGCATTTT	CASSAGQGAGQPQHF
17	TRBV5-4	TRBJ2-3	NA	NA	TGTGCCAGCAGCTTGGAGGGGACAACGAGGAAGGCAGATACGCAGTATTTT	CASSLEGTTRKADTQYF
14	TRBV4-2	TRBJ1-1	NA	NA	TGTGCCAGCAGCCAAGAGCGGGCGGACACTGAAGCTTTCTTT	CASSQERADTEAFF
15	TRBV27	TRBJ2-5	TRBD2	NA	TGTGCCAGCAGTGAAGGGAGGGCCTCGGTGGAGACCCAGTACTTC	CASSEGRASVETQYF
17	TRBV5-5	TRBJ1-5	TRBD1	NA	TGTGCCAGCAGCTTGAGGCTTGTCAGGGGGGCGGATCAGCCCCAGCATTTT	CASSLRLVRGADQPQHF